This T cell receptor (beta chain) was captured by sequencing in a study of blood T cell repertoires in COVID-19. Turning to the study itself: Nucleic acid was either cDNA or gDNA, and it came from T cells, B-cell-depleted T cells, or PBMCs.

Original methodology: The authors estimated nucleated cell counts from reference gene primer amplification. TCRdb keeps only in-frame clones here, not all; method: immunoSEQ multiplex PCR. The DNA gave D and trimming, while V, J and clone size come from that table. In the table there are about 260,000 clones, approximately 82% of which are singletons. The origin of this receptor is a woman older than 75 with acute or convalescent COVID-19. Input material: peripheral blood.

The DNA of the CDR3 is TGTGCCAGCAGTGATAGGGGGCGCGGATCTGGCTACACCTTC. Translation: CASSDRGRGSGYTF. The chain is built from TRBV2 and TRBJ1-2, with 7 bases matching TRBD1. CDR3 length equals 14 residues. The germline V gene has CDR1 SNHLY and CDR2 FYNNEI. Losses at the gene ends were 3 bases for V and 7 bases for J; bases not matched to a gene: 8. The full variable domain, completed using reference TRBV2 and TRBJ1-2, is EPEVTQTPSHQVTQMGQEVILRCVPISNHLYFYWYRQILGQKVEFLVSFYNNEISEKSEIFDDQFSVERPDGSNFTLKIRSTKLEDSAMYFCASSDRGRGSGYTFGSGTRLTVV.